Detailed here is one T cell receptor beta chain. These data are taken from a study of blood T cell repertoires in COVID-19. Study in general: Sample material is recorded as cDNA or gDNA derived from T cells, B-cell-depleted T cells, or PBMCs.

Germline CDR1 and CDR2: MRHNA and SNTAGT. Unmatched junction bases numbered 5, after V lost 1 base and J lost 10 bases. This CDR3 comprises 13 residues. Original handling: Amplified reference gene primers provided the basis for estimating nucleated cell counts. Using immunoSEQ multiplex PCR, the repertoire was profiled, and TCRdb retains in-frame clones only, with some absent. D and trimming come from the DNA, and the V and J calls and clone size come from that table. The sample shows roughly 27,000 clones, around 91% of them seen only once. J is TRBJ1-1 and V is TRBV6-4, with 8 bases that match TRBD1. The origin of this receptor is a man aged 60 to 69 with acute or convalescent COVID-19. Sequencing was carried out using peripheral blood. The CDR3: CASSDFQGARAFF. CDR3 DNA: TGTGCCAGCAGTGACTTCCAGGGGGCTAGAGCTTTCTTT.